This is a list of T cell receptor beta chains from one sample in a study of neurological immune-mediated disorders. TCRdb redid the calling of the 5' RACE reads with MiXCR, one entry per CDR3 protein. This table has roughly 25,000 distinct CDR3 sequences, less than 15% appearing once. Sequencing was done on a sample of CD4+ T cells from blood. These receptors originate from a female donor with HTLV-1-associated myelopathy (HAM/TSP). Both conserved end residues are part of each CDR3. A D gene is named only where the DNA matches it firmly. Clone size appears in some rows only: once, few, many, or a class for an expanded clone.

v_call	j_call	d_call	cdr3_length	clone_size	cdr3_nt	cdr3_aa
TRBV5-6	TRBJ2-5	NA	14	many	TGTGCCAGCAGCCCCGTGACGGGGCCAGAGACCCAGTACTTC	CASSPVTGPETQYF
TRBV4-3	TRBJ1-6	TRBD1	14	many	TGCGCCAGCAGTAGAACAGGGGCCTATTCACCCCTCCACTTT	CASSRTGAYSPLHF
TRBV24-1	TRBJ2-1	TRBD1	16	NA	TGTGCCACCAGTGACCCCGGGACAGGGGAAGAGGATGAGCAGTTCTTC	CATSDPGTGEEDEQFF
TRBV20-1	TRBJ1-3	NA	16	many	TGCAGTGCTAGAACCGGAACAGGTCGCTCTGGAAACACCATATATTTT	CSARTGTGRSGNTIYF
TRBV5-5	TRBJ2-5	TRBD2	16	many	TGTGCCAGCAGTCTCGGGACTAGCGGGGGCCGGGAGACCCAGTACTTC	CASSLGTSGGRETQYF
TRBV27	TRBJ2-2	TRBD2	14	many	TGTGCCAGCAGTTTAGCGGGGGGGCCCGGGGAGCTGTTTTTT	CASSLAGGPGELFF
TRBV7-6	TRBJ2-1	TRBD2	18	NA	TGTGCCAGCAGCCACAGACTAGCGGGGGGCATAAAATACAATGAGCAGTTCTTC	CASSHRLAGGIKYNEQFF
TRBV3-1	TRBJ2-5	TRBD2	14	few	TGTGCCAGCAGCCCGGGGACTACCCAAGAGACCCAGTACTTC	CASSPGTTQETQYF
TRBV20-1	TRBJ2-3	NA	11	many	TGCAGTGCCTACAGCACAGATACGCAGTATTTT	CSAYSTDTQYF
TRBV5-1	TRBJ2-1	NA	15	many	TGCGCCAGCAGCTTGAACGGCGGGTCCTACAATGAGCAGTTCTTC	CASSLNGGSYNEQFF
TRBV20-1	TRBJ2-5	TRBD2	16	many	TGCAGTGTTCGGACCCCTAGCGGGAGGACGAAAGAGACCCAGTACTTC	CSVRTPSGRTKETQYF
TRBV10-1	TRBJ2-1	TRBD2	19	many	TGCGCCAGCAGTGAGTCGATAGCCCCCCTAGCGGCAGCTTACAATGAGCAGTTCTTC	CASSESIAPLAAAYNEQFF
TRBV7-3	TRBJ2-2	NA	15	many	TGTGCCAGCAGCTTACTGGGCCAGGGCACCGGGGAGCTGTTTTTT	CASSLLGQGTGELFF
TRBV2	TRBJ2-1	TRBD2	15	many	TGTGCCAGCAGTGAACAGGGGCGGGGGGGCAATGAGCAGTTCTTC	CASSEQGRGGNEQFF
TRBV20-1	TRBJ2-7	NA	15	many	TGCAGTGCGACTACAAGGGAGCGAGAACCCTACGAGCAGTACTTC	CSATTREREPYEQYF
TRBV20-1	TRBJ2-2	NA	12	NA	TGCAGTGCAAGCGGAAGTGGTGGGGAGCTGTTTTTT	CSASGSGGELFF